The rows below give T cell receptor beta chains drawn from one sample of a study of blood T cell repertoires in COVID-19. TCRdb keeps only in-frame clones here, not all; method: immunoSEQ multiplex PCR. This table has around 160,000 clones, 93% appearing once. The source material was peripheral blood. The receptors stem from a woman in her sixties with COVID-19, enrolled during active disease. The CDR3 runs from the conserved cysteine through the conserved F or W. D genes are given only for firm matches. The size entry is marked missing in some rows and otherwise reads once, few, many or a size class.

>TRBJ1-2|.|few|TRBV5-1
CASSYGSNYGYTF
TGCGCCAGCAGCTACGGGAGTAACTATGGCTACACCTTC
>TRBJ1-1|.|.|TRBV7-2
CASSFIGRGAFF
TGTGCCAGCAGCTTTATAGGTAGGGGAGCTTTCTTT
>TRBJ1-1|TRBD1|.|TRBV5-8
CASSIGDRGPTLEAFF
TGTGCCAGCAGCATAGGGGACAGGGGGCCAACCCTTGAAGCTTTCTTT
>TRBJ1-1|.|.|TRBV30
CACHRGTHNTEAFF
TGTGCCTGTCACCGGGGAACCCATAACACTGAAGCTTTCTTT
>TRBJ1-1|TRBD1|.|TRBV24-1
CATEAGGTEAFF
TGTGCCACCGAAGCAGGGGGCACTGAAGCTTTCTTT
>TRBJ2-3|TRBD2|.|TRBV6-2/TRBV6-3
CASSPGGLNTDTQYF
TGTGCCAGCAGTCCCGGGGGACTAAACACAGATACGCAGTATTTT
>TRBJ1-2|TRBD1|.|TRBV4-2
CASSQATGGQAPYGYTF
TGTGCCAGCAGCCAAGCGACAGGGGGCCAAGCTCCCTATGGCTACACCTTC
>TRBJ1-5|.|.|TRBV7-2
CASSLGPSNQPQHF
TGTGCCAGCAGCTTAGGGCCTTCCAATCAGCCCCAGCATTTT
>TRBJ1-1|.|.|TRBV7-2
CASSLAGTGTEAFF
TGTGCCAGCAGCTTAGCAGGTACGGGCACTGAAGCTTTCTTT
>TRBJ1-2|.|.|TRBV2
CASSDWDGYTF
TGTGCCAGCAGCGACTGGGATGGCTACACCTTC
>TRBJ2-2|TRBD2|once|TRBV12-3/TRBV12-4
CAIAGLAGGELFF
TGTGCCATTGCCGGACTAGCGGGCGGGGAGCTGTTTTTT
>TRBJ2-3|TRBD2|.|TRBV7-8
CASSRLAGGRDTQYF
TGTGCCAGCAGCAGACTAGCGGGGGGAAGGGATACGCAGTATTTT
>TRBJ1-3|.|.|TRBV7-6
CASSLADQKISGNTIYF
TGTGCCAGCAGCTTAGCAGATCAGAAGATCTCTGGAAACACCATATATTTT
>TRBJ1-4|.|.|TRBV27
CASRPWGQTNEKLFF
TGTGCCAGCCGCCCTTGGGGGCAAACTAATGAAAAACTGTTTTTT
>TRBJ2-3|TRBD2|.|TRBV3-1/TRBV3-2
CASSHGVAGAFSTDTQYF
TGTGCCAGCAGCCATGGGGTAGCGGGGGCTTTTAGCACAGATACGCAGTATTTT
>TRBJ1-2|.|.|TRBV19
CASRSRGAKINYGYTF
TGTGCCAGTAGATCACGGGGGGCAAAGATTAACTATGGCTACACCTTC
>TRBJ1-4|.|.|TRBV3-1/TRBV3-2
CASSQKSLTATNEKLFF
TGTGCCAGCAGCCAAAAGTCATTAACAGCAACTAATGAAAAACTGTTTTTT
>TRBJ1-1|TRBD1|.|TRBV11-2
CASSPSDRGFRAFF
TGTGCCAGCAGCCCCTCGGACAGGGGCTTTCGAGCTTTCTTT
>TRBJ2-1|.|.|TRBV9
CASSSVSFSYNEQFF
TGTGCCAGCAGCTCAGTCAGTTTCTCCTACAATGAGCAGTTCTTC
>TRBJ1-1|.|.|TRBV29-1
CSVMDRMNTEAFF
TGCAGCGTCATGGACAGAATGAACACTGAAGCTTTCTTT
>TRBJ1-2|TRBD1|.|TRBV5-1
CASSLLDRGNYGYTF
TGCGCCAGCAGCTTACTCGACAGGGGTAACTATGGCTACACCTTC
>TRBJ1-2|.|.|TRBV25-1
CASSEQAHGYTF
TGTGCCAGCAGTGAACAGGCCCATGGCTACACCTTC
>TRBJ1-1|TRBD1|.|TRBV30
CAWSVAGGYTEAFF
TGTGCCTGGAGTGTCGCAGGGGGGTATACTGAAGCTTTCTTT
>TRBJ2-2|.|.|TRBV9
CASSVAREGTGELFF
TGTGCCAGCAGCGTAGCCAGGGAAGGGACCGGGGAGCTGTTTTTT
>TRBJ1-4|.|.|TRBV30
CAWKVPIGANEKLFF
TGTGCCTGGAAGGTGCCGATAGGGGCTAATGAAAAACTGTTTTTT
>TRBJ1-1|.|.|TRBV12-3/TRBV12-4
CASGRVVTEAFF
TGTGCGAGCGGGCGGGTGGTGACTGAAGCTTTCTTT
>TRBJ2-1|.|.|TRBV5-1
CASSLGAGSYNEQFF
TGCGCCAGCAGCTTGGGGGCGGGATCCTACAATGAGCAGTTCTTC
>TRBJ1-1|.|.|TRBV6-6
CASIIDRANTEAFF
TGTGCCAGCATTATAGACAGAGCGAACACTGAAGCTTTCTTT
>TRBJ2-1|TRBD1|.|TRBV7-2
CASSKTGGGYNEQFF
TGTGCCAGCAGCAAAACAGGGGGTGGGTACAATGAGCAGTTCTTC
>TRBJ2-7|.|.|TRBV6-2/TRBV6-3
CASSYRGIYEQYF
TGTGCCAGCAGTTACAGGGGGATCTACGAGCAGTACTTC
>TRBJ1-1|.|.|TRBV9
CASSQQGTTEAFF
TGTGCCAGCAGTCAACAGGGTACCACTGAAGCTTTCTTT
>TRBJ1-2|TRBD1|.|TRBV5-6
CASSSFSTGGTF
TGTGCCAGCAGCTCCTTCTCAACAGGGGGTACCTTC
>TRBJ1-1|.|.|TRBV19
CASSSRTAEAFF
TGTGCCAGTAGTAGTCGGACAGCCGAAGCTTTCTTT
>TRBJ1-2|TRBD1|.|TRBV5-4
CASSSGTGGWYGYTF
TGTGCCAGCAGCTCCGGGACAGGGGGCTGGTATGGCTACACCTTC
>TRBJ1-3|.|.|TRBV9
CASSVTGFVPGSGNTIYF
TGTGCCAGCAGCGTAACCGGGTTTGTACCGGGCTCTGGAAACACCATATATTTT
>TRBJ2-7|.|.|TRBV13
CASSFQDSYYEQYF
TGTGCCAGCAGTTTTCAGGACAGCTATTACGAGCAGTACTTC
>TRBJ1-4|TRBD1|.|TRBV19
CASSLAGQANEKLFF
TGTGCCAGTAGCCTCGCGGGACAGGCTAATGAAAAACTGTTTTTT
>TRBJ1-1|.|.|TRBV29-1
CSVEWTTNTEAFF
TGCAGCGTTGAATGGACAACGAACACTGAAGCTTTCTTT
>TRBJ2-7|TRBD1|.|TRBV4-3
CASSQYRGPTYEQYF
TGCGCCAGCAGCCAGTACAGGGGACCGACCTACGAGCAGTACTTC
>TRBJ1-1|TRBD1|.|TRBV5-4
CASSLDSGGTEAFF
TGTGCCAGCAGCTTGGATTCAGGGGGCACTGAAGCTTTCTTT
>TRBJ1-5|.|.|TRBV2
CASSLQGGVNQPQHF
TGTGCCAGCAGCCTACAGGGTGGGGTCAATCAGCCCCAGCATTTT
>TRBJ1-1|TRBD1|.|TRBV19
CASSITGDPEAFF
TGTGCCAGTAGTATCACAGGGGATCCTGAAGCTTTCTTT